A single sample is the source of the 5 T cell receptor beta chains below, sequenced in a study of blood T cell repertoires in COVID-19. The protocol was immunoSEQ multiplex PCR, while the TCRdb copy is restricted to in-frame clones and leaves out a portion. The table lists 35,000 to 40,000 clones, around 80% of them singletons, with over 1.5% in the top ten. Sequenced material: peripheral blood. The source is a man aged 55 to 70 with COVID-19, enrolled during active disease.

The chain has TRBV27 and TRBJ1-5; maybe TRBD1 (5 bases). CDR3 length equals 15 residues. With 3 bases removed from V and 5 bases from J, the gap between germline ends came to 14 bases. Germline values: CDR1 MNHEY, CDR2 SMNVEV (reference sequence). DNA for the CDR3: TGTGCCAGCAGTTTCGTTGGGGCAGGTCATCAGCCCCAGCATTTT. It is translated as CASSFVGAGHQPQHF.

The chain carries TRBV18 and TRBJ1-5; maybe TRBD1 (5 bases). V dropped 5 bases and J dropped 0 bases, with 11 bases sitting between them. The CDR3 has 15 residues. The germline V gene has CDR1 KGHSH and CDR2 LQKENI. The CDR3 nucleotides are TGTGCCAGCTCATCAGGGATAGATAGCAATCAGCCCCAGCATTTT. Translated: CASSSGIDSNQPQHF.

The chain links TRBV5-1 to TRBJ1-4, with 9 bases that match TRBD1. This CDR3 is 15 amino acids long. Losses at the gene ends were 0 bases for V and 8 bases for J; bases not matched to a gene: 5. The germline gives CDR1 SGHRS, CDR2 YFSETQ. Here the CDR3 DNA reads TGCGCCAGCAGCTTGGTGGCGGGACAGGGCGAAAAACTGTTTTTT. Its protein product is CASSLVAGQGEKLFF.

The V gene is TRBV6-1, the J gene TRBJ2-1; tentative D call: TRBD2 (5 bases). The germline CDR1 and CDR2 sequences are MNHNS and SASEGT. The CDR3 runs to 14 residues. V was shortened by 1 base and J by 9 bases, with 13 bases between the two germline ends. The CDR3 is CASSEVPGVGEQFF. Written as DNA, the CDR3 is TGTGCCAGCAGTGAAGTACCCGGGGTTGGTGAGCAGTTCTTC.

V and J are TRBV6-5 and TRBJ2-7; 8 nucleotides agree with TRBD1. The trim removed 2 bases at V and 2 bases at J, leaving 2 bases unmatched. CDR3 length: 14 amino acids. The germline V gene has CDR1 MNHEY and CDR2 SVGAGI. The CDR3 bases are TGTGCCAGCAGTTACCGACAGGGGCCCTACGAGCAGTACTTC. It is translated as CASSYRQGPYEQYF.